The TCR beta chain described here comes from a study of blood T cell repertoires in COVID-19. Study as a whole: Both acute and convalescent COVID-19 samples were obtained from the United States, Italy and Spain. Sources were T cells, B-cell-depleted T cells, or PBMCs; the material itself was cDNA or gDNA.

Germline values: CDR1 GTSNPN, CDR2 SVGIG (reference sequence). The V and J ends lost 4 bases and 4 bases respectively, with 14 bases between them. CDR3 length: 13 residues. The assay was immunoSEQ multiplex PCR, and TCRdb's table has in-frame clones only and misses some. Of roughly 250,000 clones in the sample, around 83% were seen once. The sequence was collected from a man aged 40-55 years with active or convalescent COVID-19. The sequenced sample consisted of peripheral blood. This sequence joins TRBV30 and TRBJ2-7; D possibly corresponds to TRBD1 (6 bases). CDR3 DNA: TGTGCCTGGACCCCCCAGGGGACGTACGAGCAGTACTTC. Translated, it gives CAWTPQGTYEQYF.